This entry is about one T cell receptor (beta chain). The sample originates from a study of control samples from healthy donors and cancer patients. Sequenced by immunoSEQ multiplex PCR; TCRdb stores in-frame clones only, minus some. The data show 120,000 or so clones, more than 75% seen once. Germline CDR1 is SGHAT and CDR2 is FQDESV (reference sequence). The CDR3 is 15 residues long. V was trimmed by 0 bases and J by 7 bases, leaving 15 bases between them. The specimen sequenced was blood. The V call is TRBV11-1, the J call TRBJ1-1, with a tentative D call TRBD1 (6 bases). This sequence was found in a man between 60 and 70 years old in good health. The CDR3 coding sequence is TGTGCCAGCAGCTTAGCGAGCGGGGGACAAGGTGAAGCTTTCTTT. Its protein is CASSLASGGQGEAFF. Full variable domain (rest looked up from reference TRBV11-1 and TRBJ1-1): EAEVAQSPRYKITEKSQAVAFWCDPISGHATLYWYRQILGQGPELLVQFQDESVVDDSQLPKDRFSAERLKGVDSTLKIQPAELGDSAMYLCASSLASGGQGEAFFGQGTRLTVV.